Below, 9 T cell receptor beta chains from the same sample are listed, as sequenced in a study of cytomegalovirus exposure and HLA in healthy donors. Primers included in the PCR were 60 Vbeta and 13 Jbeta primers. Sequencing was performed with immunoSEQ multiplex PCR; in TCRdb, only in-frame clones are kept and a portion is missing. The sample shows 150,000 or so clones, around 80% of them seen only once. Sequenced: PBMCs. These receptors were taken from a man in his forties in good health and CMV-seropositive.

This chain uses TRBV7-9 with TRBJ2-3, with 9 nucleotides matching TRBD2. Germline V gene sequence: CDR1 SEHNR, CDR2 FQNEAQ (reference sequence). V shed 1 base, J shed 0 bases, and the junction held 8 bases outside the gene matches. This CDR3 is built from 18 residues. This CDR3 reads CASSLGLAVFLSTDTQYF. The CDR3 DNA follows: TGTGCCAGCAGCTTAGGACTAGCGGTTTTCCTTAGCACAGATACGCAGTATTTT.

The J gene is TRBJ1-5, the V gene TRBV7-5; the tabulated D call, TRBD1, remains unverified against the DNA. TRBV7-5 counts as a pseudogene. The CDR3 is 19 amino acids. The CDR3 DNA follows: TGTGTCAGAAGCCACGGCCCGGGACAGGGGGCGTCGGGTAATCAGCCCCAGCATTTT. This translates into CVRSHGPGQGASGNQPQHF.

This chain links TRBV14 with TRBJ2-6; 7 bases agree with TRBD1. The CDR3 has 17 amino acids. Germline V CDR1 and CDR2: SGHDN, FVKESK. The trim removed 2 bases at V and 2 bases at J, leaving 6 bases unmatched. CDR3 nucleotide sequence: TGTGCCAGCAGCCAACTCAGGGGGTCGACTGGGGCCAACGTCCTGACTTTC. Amino acid sequence: CASSQLRGSTGANVLTF.

V is TRBV5-1 and J is TRBJ2-5; 11 bases match TRBD2. With V trimmed by 2 bases and J by 5 bases, 5 bases remained unmatched. This CDR3 is built from 15 residues. Germline loops: CDR1 SGHRS, CDR2 YFSETQ. CDR3 bases: TGCGCCAGCAGCTTTCTATTAGCGGGAGGGGAGACCCAGTACTTC. It codes for CASSFLLAGGETQYF. The whole variable domain, filled in from reference TRBV5-1 and TRBJ2-5, reads KAGVTQTPRYLIKTRGQQVTLSCSPISGHRSVSWYQQTPGQGLQFLFEYFSETQRNKGNFPGRFSGRQFSNSRSEMNVSTLELGDSALYLCASSFLLAGGETQYFGPGTRLLVL.

This rearrangement joins TRBV7-2 to TRBJ2-3; weak D call: TRBD2 (5 bases). Germline V gene lookup returns CDR1 SGHTA and CDR2 FQGNSA. This CDR3 region has 13 residues. The V gene lost 4 bases and the J gene lost 6 bases, with 11 bases spanning the gap. CDR3 nucleotides: TGTGCCAGCAGCTCCGGGATGGGGGATACGCAGTATTTT. It codes for CASSSGMGDTQYF.

The rearrangement uses TRBV4-1 and TRBJ2-7, with 13 nucleotides matching TRBD2. Germline CDR1 MGHRA, CDR2 YSYEKL. Trimming removed 4 bases from V and 6 bases from J; junction bases left unmatched: 9. The CDR3 runs to 16 residues. CDR3 protein: CASSPLTSGREAEQYF. DNA of the CDR3: TGCGCCAGCAGCCCCTTAACTAGCGGGAGGGAGGCCGAGCAGTACTTC.

This clone was picked up one time. The V gene is TRBV11-2, the J gene TRBJ1-1; 7 nucleotides align to TRBD1. Germline V gives CDR1 SGHAT, CDR2 FQNNGV. The V gene end was trimmed by 2 bases and the J gene end by 3 bases; junction bases not matched to a gene: 9. The CDR3 totals 16 residues. Written as DNA, the CDR3 is TGTGCCAGCAGCTTACGAGGATCGGGACAGTACACTGAAGCTTTCTTT. This gives the protein CASSLRGSGQYTEAFF.

J is TRBJ2-6 and V is TRBV5-1; possibly TRBD1 for D (5 bases). V dropped 0 bases and J dropped 2 bases, with 6 bases sitting between them. The CDR3 length is 15 residues. In germline, CDR1 is SGHRS, CDR2 YFSETQ. CDR3: CASSLGQPGANVLTF. The CDR3 coding sequence is TGCGCCAGCAGCTTGGGACAGCCTGGGGCCAACGTCCTGACTTTC. The variable domain in full, completed from reference TRBV5-1 and TRBJ2-6, reads KAGVTQTPRYLIKTRGQQVTLSCSPISGHRSVSWYQQTPGQGLQFLFEYFSETQRNKGNFPGRFSGRQFSNSRSEMNVSTLELGDSALYLCASSLGQPGANVLTFGAGSRLTVL.

This clone has a single count. CDR3 region: CASSLAGGSQPYEQFF. DNA for the CDR3: TGCGCCAGCAGCTTGGCCGGCGGGTCTCAACCCTATGAGCAGTTCTTC. The chain has TRBV5-1 and TRBJ2-1; D is possibly TRBD2 (5 bases). From germline, CDR1 is SGHRS and CDR2 YFSETQ. V was pared by 0 bases and J by 8 bases, with 18 bases between. This CDR3 comprises 16 residues.